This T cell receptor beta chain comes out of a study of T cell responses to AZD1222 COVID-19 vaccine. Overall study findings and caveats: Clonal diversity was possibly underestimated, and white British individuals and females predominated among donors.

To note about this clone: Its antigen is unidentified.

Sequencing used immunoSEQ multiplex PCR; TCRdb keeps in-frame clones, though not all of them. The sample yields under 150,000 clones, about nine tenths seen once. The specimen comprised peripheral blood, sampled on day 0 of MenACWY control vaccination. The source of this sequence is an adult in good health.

In DNA form, the CDR3 reads TGCGCCAGCAGCCAAGAGGCGAACACTGAAGCTTTCTTT. Its translation: CASSQEANTEAFF. This sequence joins TRBV4-1 and TRBJ1-1; D remains unclear. Germline lookup yields CDR1 MGHRA and CDR2 YSYEKL. This CDR3 comprises 13 residues. V was trimmed by 0 bases and J by 1 base, leaving 3 bases between them.